The T cell receptor beta chain described here comes from a study of beta chain features in type 1 diabetes (dated by TCRdb to about 2018). As for the study more broadly: Patients and healthy donors did not differ in mean age, gender distribution, total cell number or subset yield. A total of approximately 99,000,000 sorted cells were examined across all samples, and RNA yield correlated strongly with the number of cells per subset. Naive and central memory subsets were obtained from all 30 or so donors, but regulatory and stem cell-like memory subsets were isolated from only 8 patients and roughly 8 healthy donors. The study compared TCRB repertoires of sorted circulating CD4+ T cell subsets between recently diagnosed type 1 diabetes patients and matched healthy donors.

General study outcomes and caveats: Shorter templates might be favored by PCR, yet because patient and control samples were amplified and corrected together, any such skew would affect both groups equally. Fewer insertions and more nucleotide deletions at VDJ recombination sites were observed in patients with type 1 diabetes, implying thymic rearrangement abnormalities. HLA sub-analyses involved small numbers of individuals, so any influence of HLA type on TCRB rearrangement remained unresolved. Because cDNA rather than genomic DNA was sequenced, highly expressing activated cells could have been over-represented, although no difference in activation and CD3 levels was found between groups. A moderate but significant shortening of TCRB CDR3 length was observed in type 1 diabetes patients in all four CD4+ subsets. The naive, central memory and regulatory TCRB repertoires appeared to resemble one another more closely among patients than among healthy donors.

Comment on this clone: Its antigen remains undetermined. Base quality data are lacking; no much larger clone is found one base away.

All of the isolated RNA was reverse transcribed with the High Capacity cDNA Reverse Transcription Kit, so expressed TCRB transcripts were sequenced. Deep immunoSEQ sequencing was applied to naive, central memory and regulatory T cell samples, giving an average of approximately 4 million total reads per sample. Sorted cells were lysed in RLT buffer and RNA was extracted with DNase-treated RNeasy Micro or Mini kits, depending on cell number. Each cell subset was processed separately to prevent cross-contamination, with patient and healthy donor samples processed together. TCRB sequences were amplified from cDNA with the immunoSEQ multiplex PCR, producing 87-bp fragments spanning the CDR3 region. Sequencing of the amplicons was done on the Illumina HiSeq platform. Turning to the authors' computational methods: Synthetic template baselines were used to correct PCR bias computationally, reads within Hamming distance 2 were collapsed, and singletons that could not be merged were discarded. Reads were aligned to IMGT to assign V, D and J genes, CDR3 length, and insertions or deletions at six rearrangement sites. Within each subset, clonotype counts were normalized to sorted cell number, and only after that were true diversity and Gini coefficients computed with the tcR R package. The overlap coefficient, calculated on TCRB nucleotide sequences, was used to measure repertoire sharing. As a proxy for the pre-selection repertoire, out-of-frame TCRB sequences from naive cells were analyzed. Entries here come from immuneACCESS through TCRdb and include only in-frame sequences with V and J called. Some clones fail to appear in such tables; in the studies checked, an unresolved V gene covers under half of the shortfall, and the cause of the remainder is unknown. V, J and clone size derive from that table, while D and trimming were established from the DNA sequence. For this sample there are hundreds of thousands of clones; more than 11% appear just once. The top ten clones comprise 0.03% to 0.04% of the sample.

Trimming removed 5 bases from V and 5 bases from J; the gene matches leave 8 bases unexplained. There are 15 amino acids in the CDR3, from cysteine to phenylalanine inclusive. Of the read, only the CDR3 DNA is kept; its 45 bases are in frame from base 1. CDR1 and CDR2 (SGHAT, FQNNGV) derive from the germline V gene. Each donor gave one peripheral blood draw, roughly 0.12 L on average, collected into heparinised tubes. A BD FACSAria II and a panel including CD45RO, CCR7, CD25, CD127, CD95 and CD27 were used to sort naive, central memory, regulatory and stem cell-like memory CD4+ T cells. Purity was above 95% for every sorted population. PBMCs were isolated right away by Lymphoprep density gradient centrifugation and were stained directly, without culture. Samples were stained and sorted in pairs, with one healthy donor and one patient per experiment, so that batch effects were minimized.

Sequencing used naive CD4+ T cells from blood. The cell subset or site label here, explained by the study, means: true naive CD4+ T cells. The clonotype comes from a man between 25 and 39 years old in good health. The chain joins TRBV11-2 to TRBJ2-5; TRBD2 matches 10 bases in the middle. In nucleotides, the sequence is TGTGCCAGCAGCCGACTAGCGGGTATGGGGGAGACCCAGTACTTC. Translated, it reads CASSRLAGMGETQYF.